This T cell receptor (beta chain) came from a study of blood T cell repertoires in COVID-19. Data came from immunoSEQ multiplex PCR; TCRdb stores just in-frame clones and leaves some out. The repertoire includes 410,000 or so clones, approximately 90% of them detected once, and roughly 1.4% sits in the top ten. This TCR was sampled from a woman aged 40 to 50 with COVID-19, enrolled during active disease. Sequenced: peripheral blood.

CDR3 sequence (DNA): TGCGCCAGCAGCCTCCAGGGATCAGGCCTCTATGGCTACACCTTC. It codes for CASSLQGSGLYGYTF. This chain links TRBV4-3 with TRBJ1-2; tentatively, D is TRBD1 (5 bases). Germline V CDR1 and CDR2: LGHNA, YSLEER. Trimming left V 4 bases short and J 4 bases short, with 16 bases between. The CDR3 runs to 15 residues.